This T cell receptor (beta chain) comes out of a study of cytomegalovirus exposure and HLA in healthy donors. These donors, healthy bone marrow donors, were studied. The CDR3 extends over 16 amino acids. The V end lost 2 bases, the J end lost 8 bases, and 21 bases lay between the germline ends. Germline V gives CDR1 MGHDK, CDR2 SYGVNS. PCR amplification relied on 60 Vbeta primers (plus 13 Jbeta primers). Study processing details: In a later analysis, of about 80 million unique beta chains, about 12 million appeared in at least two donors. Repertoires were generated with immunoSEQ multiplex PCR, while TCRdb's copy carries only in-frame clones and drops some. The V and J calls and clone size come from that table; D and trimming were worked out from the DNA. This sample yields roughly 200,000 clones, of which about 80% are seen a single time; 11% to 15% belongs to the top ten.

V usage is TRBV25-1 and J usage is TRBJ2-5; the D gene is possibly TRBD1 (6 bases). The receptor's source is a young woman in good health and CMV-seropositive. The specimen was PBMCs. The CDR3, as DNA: TGTGCCAGCAGTGAACCCGACGGGCCCCGCAGGGGAACCCAGTACTTC. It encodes CASSEPDGPRRGTQYF.